This T cell receptor beta chain was documented in a study of T cell repertoires in cytomegalovirus infection. Study-level background: Public TCR beta signatures marked donors with CMV infection and the matching HLA.

This clonotype occurred a few times. Its target is unknown. Germline CDR1 and CDR2: MNHEY and SMNVEV (reference sequence). V lost 6 bases, J lost 1 base, and 15 bases lay in between. This CDR3 has 15 amino acids. TCRdb fed the reads into MiXCR, producing one record per CDR3 protein. Of 350,000 to 400,000 distinct CDR3 sequences in the sample, about 35% were seen once. This sequence originates from a human donor in good health (CMV status not recorded). Some clones in this sample may be carry-over from other donors' samples. The genes are TRBV27 and TRBJ1-1, with D possibly TRBD1 on 5 matching bases. Sequencing was performed on cultured PBMCs, taken from culture after CMV antigen stimulation. CDR3 in DNA: TGTGCCAGCAGACCCTTGGGGGAGTCGAACACTGAAGCTTTCTTT. Protein: CASRPLGESNTEAFF.